This TCR beta chain was sequenced for a study of cytomegalovirus exposure and HLA in healthy donors. Amplification used 60 Vbeta primers and 13 Jbeta primers. Method: immunoSEQ multiplex PCR; TCRdb's copy keeps in-frame clones and lacks some. The repertoire table contains about 52,000 clones. The clonotype originates from a woman aged 55-75 years in good health and CMV-seropositive. Sample: PBMCs.

The DNA for the CDR3 is TGTGCCAGCAGTAGACTAGGAGAAGGCAATGAGCAGTTCTTC. Translated: CASSRLGEGNEQFF. This rearrangement joins TRBV27 to TRBJ2-1; D possibly corresponds to TRBD2 (6 bases). Germline CDR1 is MNHEY and CDR2 is SMNVEV (reference sequence). CDR3 size: 14 residues. V lost 5 bases and J lost 6, with 14 bases in between.